The rows below give T cell receptor beta chains drawn from one sample of a study of a mutant IDH1 vaccine in newly diagnosed glioma. Their recognized antigens are unknown. Sequenced by immunoSEQ multiplex PCR; TCRdb stores in-frame clones only, minus some. The repertoire consists of approximately 67,000 clones, with over 70% occurring once and the leading ten covering about 14%. The sample consisted of PBMCs, taken from a glioma patient whose treatment included an IDH1 peptide vaccine. The receptors shown here come from a young man with glioma. Both conserved end residues are part of each CDR3. A D gene is named only where the DNA matches it firmly. Expanded clones get a size class; other rows say once, few or many, or leave the size out.

clone size: NA
V gene: TRBV5-1
J gene: TRBJ1-1
D gene: NA
CDR3 protein: CASSLARENTEAFF
CDR3 DNA: TGCGCCAGCAGCTTGGCTAGGGAGAACACTGAAGCTTTCTTT

clone size: NA
V gene: TRBV4-3
J gene: TRBJ1-2
D gene: TRBD1
CDR3 protein: CASSQDFGQGPYGYTF
CDR3 DNA: TGCGCCAGCAGCCAAGATTTTGGACAGGGACCCTATGGCTACACCTTC

clone size: NA
V gene: TRBV5-1
J gene: TRBJ2-3
D gene: TRBD2
CDR3 protein: CASSEERAGGTDTQYF
CDR3 DNA: TGCGCCAGCAGTGAAGAAAGAGCGGGAGGCACAGATACGCAGTATTTT

clone size: NA
V gene: TRBV9
J gene: TRBJ2-7
D gene: NA
CDR3 protein: CASSPGRGGYEQYF
CDR3 DNA: TGTGCCAGCAGCCCTGGAAGGGGAGGCTACGAGCAGTACTTC

clone size: once
V gene: TRBV19
J gene: TRBJ2-2
D gene: TRBD1
CDR3 protein: CASSEQGVTGELFF
CDR3 DNA: TGTGCCAGTAGTGAACAGGGGGTTACCGGGGAGCTGTTTTTT

clone size: once
V gene: TRBV15
J gene: TRBJ2-1
D gene: TRBD1
CDR3 protein: CATSSDRGNYNEQFF
CDR3 DNA: TGTGCCACCAGCAGCGACAGGGGTAACTACAATGAGCAGTTCTTC

clone size: NA
V gene: TRBV30
J gene: TRBJ2-1
D gene: TRBD1
CDR3 protein: CAWAGTGGLYEQFF
CDR3 DNA: TGTGCCTGGGCCGGGACAGGGGGCTTATATGAGCAGTTCTTC

clone size: NA
V gene: TRBV6-5
J gene: TRBJ1-2
D gene: NA
CDR3 protein: CASNQQGRGGYTF
CDR3 DNA: TGTGCCAGCAACCAACAAGGCCGGGGTGGCTACACCTTC

clone size: NA
V gene: TRBV4-3
J gene: TRBJ2-1
D gene: TRBD2
CDR3 protein: CASSQGGGYNEQFF
CDR3 DNA: TGCGCCAGCAGCCAAGGGGGGGGCTACAATGAGCAGTTCTTC

clone size: NA
V gene: TRBV6-5
J gene: TRBJ2-1
D gene: NA
CDR3 protein: CASSYIPNNEQFF
CDR3 DNA: TGTGCCAGCAGTTACATCCCTAACAATGAGCAGTTCTTC

clone size: NA
V gene: TRBV5-6
J gene: TRBJ2-7
D gene: TRBD1
CDR3 protein: CASSLATGSLEQYF
CDR3 DNA: TGTGCCAGCAGCTTGGCGACAGGGTCTCTCGAGCAGTACTTC

clone size: NA
V gene: TRBV6-5
J gene: TRBJ2-6
D gene: NA
CDR3 protein: CASTRGANVLTF
CDR3 DNA: TGTGCCAGCACGAGAGGGGCCAACGTCCTGACTTTC

clone size: few
V gene: TRBV5-4
J gene: TRBJ2-7
D gene: TRBD2
CDR3 protein: CASRPEREKSYEQYF
CDR3 DNA: TGTGCCAGCAGACCCGAGCGGGAGAAGTCCTACGAGCAGTACTTC

clone size: once
V gene: TRBV30
J gene: TRBJ2-1
D gene: NA
CDR3 protein: CAWSVTPPSGQNNEQFF
CDR3 DNA: TGTGCCTGGAGTGTAACCCCCCCCAGCGGACAGAACAATGAGCAGTTCTTC

clone size: NA
V gene: TRBV25-1
J gene: TRBJ1-2
D gene: TRBD1
CDR3 protein: CASSSPGGSGYTF
CDR3 DNA: TGTGCCAGCTCTAGCCCAGGGGGCAGTGGCTACACCTTC

clone size: NA
V gene: TRBV5-1
J gene: TRBJ2-7
D gene: TRBD1
CDR3 protein: CASSYQGASYEQYF
CDR3 DNA: TGCGCCAGCAGCTATCAGGGGGCGTCCTACGAGCAGTACTTC

clone size: NA
V gene: TRBV7-9
J gene: TRBJ2-1
D gene: TRBD1
CDR3 protein: CASSLLPTGAYNEQFF
CDR3 DNA: TGTGCCAGCAGCCTCCTCCCCACAGGGGCTTACAATGAGCAGTTCTTC

clone size: NA
V gene: TRBV30
J gene: TRBJ1-5
D gene: TRBD1
CDR3 protein: CAWSRTGGSNQPQHF
CDR3 DNA: TGTGCCTGGAGCAGGACAGGAGGGAGCAATCAGCCCCAGCATTTT

clone size: NA
V gene: TRBV7-9
J gene: TRBJ1-2
D gene: NA
CDR3 protein: CASSLGLTTTDYGYTF
CDR3 DNA: TGTGCCAGCAGCTTAGGTCTCACCACGACTGACTATGGCTACACCTTC

clone size: NA
V gene: TRBV4-1
J gene: TRBJ1-1
D gene: NA
CDR3 protein: CASSGRLGERLKGGTEAFF
CDR3 DNA: TGCGCCAGCAGCGGCAGACTCGGCGAACGCTTGAAGGGGGGGACTGAAGCTTTCTTT

clone size: NA
V gene: TRBV18
J gene: TRBJ1-1
D gene: TRBD1
CDR3 protein: CASSPNRGEAEAFF
CDR3 DNA: TGTGCCAGCTCACCTAACAGGGGCGAGGCGGAAGCTTTCTTT

clone size: few
V gene: TRBV30
J gene: TRBJ1-2
D gene: TRBD1
CDR3 protein: CAWISNRGSGYTF
CDR3 DNA: TGTGCCTGGATCTCCAACAGGGGAAGTGGCTACACCTTC

clone size: NA
V gene: TRBV6-5
J gene: TRBJ2-7
D gene: TRBD2
CDR3 protein: CASSLSGGSSYEQYF
CDR3 DNA: TGTGCCAGCAGTCTAAGCGGGGGCAGCTCCTACGAGCAGTACTTC

clone size: few
V gene: TRBV11-2
J gene: TRBJ1-1
D gene: NA
CDR3 protein: CASSSSRTEAFF
CDR3 DNA: TGTGCCAGCAGCTCAAGTCGGACTGAAGCTTTCTTT

clone size: NA
V gene: TRBV30
J gene: TRBJ2-7
D gene: NA
CDR3 protein: CAWSVMSGKYEQYF
CDR3 DNA: TGTGCCTGGAGTGTCATGTCAGGGAAATACGAGCAGTACTTC

clone size: NA
V gene: TRBV7-9
J gene: TRBJ1-3
D gene: NA
CDR3 protein: CASLRGENTIYF
CDR3 DNA: TGTGCCAGTTTGCGAGGAGAGAACACCATATATTTT

clone size: NA
V gene: TRBV7-2
J gene: TRBJ2-7
D gene: NA
CDR3 protein: CASSPHYEQYF
CDR3 DNA: TGTGCCAGCAGCCCTCACTACGAGCAGTACTTC

clone size: NA
V gene: TRBV29-1
J gene: TRBJ1-2
D gene: NA
CDR3 protein: CSVEGGGRGYTF
CDR3 DNA: TGCAGCGTTGAAGGCGGGGGGCGCGGCTACACCTTC

clone size: few
V gene: TRBV11-2
J gene: TRBJ2-5
D gene: NA
CDR3 protein: CASSPFMGKGGQETQYF
CDR3 DNA: TGTGCCAGCAGCCCTTTCATGGGGAAAGGGGGGCAAGAGACCCAGTACTTC

clone size: once
V gene: TRBV28
J gene: TRBJ2-7
D gene: NA
CDR3 protein: CASSLLAGSFGEQYF
CDR3 DNA: TGTGCCAGCAGTTTACTCGCGGGAAGCTTTGGCGAGCAGTACTTC

clone size: NA
V gene: TRBV6-6
J gene: TRBJ1-5
D gene: NA
CDR3 protein: CASSYSPGTNQPQHF
CDR3 DNA: TGTGCCAGCAGTTACTCTCCAGGGACCAATCAGCCCCAGCATTTT

clone size: NA
V gene: TRBV30
J gene: TRBJ2-4
D gene: TRBD1
CDR3 protein: CAWSPGQGEKNIQYF
CDR3 DNA: TGTGCCTGGAGTCCAGGACAGGGGGAGAAAAACATTCAGTACTTC

clone size: NA
V gene: TRBV6-5
J gene: TRBJ1-1
D gene: TRBD1
CDR3 protein: CASTPGGTEAFF
CDR3 DNA: TGTGCCAGTACTCCAGGGGGCACTGAAGCTTTCTTT

clone size: once
V gene: TRBV4-3
J gene: TRBJ1-6
D gene: NA
CDR3 protein: CASSQDTALRDKSVSPLHF
CDR3 DNA: TGCGCCAGCAGCCAAGATACCGCTCTCCGGGACAAAAGTGTTTCACCCCTCCACTTT

clone size: NA
V gene: TRBV9
J gene: TRBJ1-1
D gene: TRBD1
CDR3 protein: CASSPYLSGGAEAFF
CDR3 DNA: TGTGCCAGCAGCCCTTACCTCTCAGGGGGAGCTGAAGCTTTCTTT

clone size: NA
V gene: TRBV4-2
J gene: TRBJ2-5
D gene: NA
CDR3 protein: CASSPHKDFSALGETQYF
CDR3 DNA: TGTGCCAGCAGCCCCCACAAGGACTTTAGTGCGTTGGGGGAGACCCAGTACTTC

clone size: once
V gene: TRBV12-5
J gene: TRBJ1-2
D gene: TRBD1
CDR3 protein: CASGVFGQGGRGYGYTF
CDR3 DNA: TGTGCTAGTGGTGTTTTTGGACAGGGGGGTAGAGGGTATGGCTACACCTTC

clone size: few
V gene: TRBV7-2
J gene: TRBJ1-2
D gene: NA
CDR3 protein: CASTPSRPEQNYGYTF
CDR3 DNA: TGTGCCAGTACCCCCTCCCGGCCAGAACAAAACTATGGCTACACCTTC

clone size: NA
V gene: TRBV4-3
J gene: TRBJ2-7
D gene: NA
CDR3 protein: CASSQKPYTRDTSYEQYF
CDR3 DNA: TGCGCCAGCAGCCAGAAACCTTACACCAGGGACACTTCCTACGAGCAGTACTTC

clone size: few
V gene: TRBV19
J gene: TRBJ1-1
D gene: NA
CDR3 protein: CASSAYTTNTEAFF
CDR3 DNA: TGTGCCAGTAGTGCCTATACAACGAACACTGAAGCTTTCTTT

clone size: NA
V gene: TRBV19
J gene: TRBJ1-4
D gene: NA
CDR3 protein: CASSIWGNEKLFF
CDR3 DNA: TGTGCCAGTAGTATATGGGGCAATGAAAAACTGTTTTTT